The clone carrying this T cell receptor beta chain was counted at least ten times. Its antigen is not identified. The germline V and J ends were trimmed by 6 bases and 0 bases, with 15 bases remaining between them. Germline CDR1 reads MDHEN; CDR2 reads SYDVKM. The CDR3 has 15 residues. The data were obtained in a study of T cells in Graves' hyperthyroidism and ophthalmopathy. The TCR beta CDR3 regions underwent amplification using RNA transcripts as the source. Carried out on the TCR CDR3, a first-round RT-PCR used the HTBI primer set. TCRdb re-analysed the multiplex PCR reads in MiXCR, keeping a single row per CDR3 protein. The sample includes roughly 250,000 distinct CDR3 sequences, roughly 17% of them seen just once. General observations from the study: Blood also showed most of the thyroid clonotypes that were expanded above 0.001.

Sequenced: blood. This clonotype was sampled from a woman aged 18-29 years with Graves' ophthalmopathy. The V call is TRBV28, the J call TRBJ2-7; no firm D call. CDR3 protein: CASSPTQDFSYEQYF. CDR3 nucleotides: TGTGCCAGCAGCCCCACCCAGGATTTCTCCTACGAGCAGTACTTC.